The 31 T cell receptor beta chains in this list originate from one sample, sequenced in a study of response to subunit inactivated influenza vaccine. TCRdb processed the RT-PCR reads anew with MiXCR; each CDR3 protein has one entry. The top ten clones hold approximately 10% of a sample with 710,000 or so distinct CDR3 sequences, about 15% of them seen once. The sequencing used PBMCs from blood, collected 11 to 12 days after vaccination. Every receptor here comes from a man aged 45 to 65 who received an inactivated influenza vaccine.

Ten or more counts support this clonotype. This sequence joins TRBV7-9 and TRBJ1-4, with D maybe TRBD1 (6 bases). Trimming took off 5 bases at V and 3 bases at J, with 13 bases between the two ends. Germline V gene data show CDR1 as SEHNR and CDR2 as FQNEAQ (reference sequence). The CDR3 extends over 15 amino acids. The CDR3 DNA follows: TGTGCCAGCAGCACACAGGGTTGGTCTAATGAAAAACTGTTTTTT. It is translated as CASSTQGWSNEKLFF. Supplemented by reference TRBV7-9 and TRBJ1-4, the full variable domain reads DTGVSQNPRHKITKRGQNVTFRCDPISEHNRLYWYRQTLGQGPEFLTYFQNEAQLEKSRLLSDRFSAERPKGSFSTLEIQRTEQGDSAMYLCASSTQGWSNEKLFFGSGTQLSVL.

This clonotype was counted between two and nine times. J is TRBJ2-5 and V is TRBV7-9; D is unresolved. V was cut by 4 bases and J by 7 bases, with 10 bases left in between. Germline V gives CDR1 SEHNR, CDR2 FQNEAQ (reference sequence). The CDR3 totals 12 residues. The CDR3 coding sequence is TGTGCCAGCAGCTCTGGGTTCGGGACCCAGTACTTC. Protein sequence: CASSSGFGTQYF.

This clonotype was seen ten or more times. CDR3 loop: CATSESRPGQGRDTQYF. For the CDR3, the DNA is TGTGCCACCAGTGAATCACGACCGGGACAGGGGCGCGATACGCAGTATTTT. The chain is built from TRBV24-1 and TRBJ2-3, with 10 bases fitting TRBD1. The CDR3 contains 17 residues. V shed 4 bases, J shed 6 bases, and the junction held 12 bases outside the gene matches. Germline V lookup: CDR1 KGHDR, CDR2 SFDVKD.

This clonotype was detected a few times. This chain uses TRBV3-1 with TRBJ1-5; TRBD1 is a possible D gene (6 bases). Germline CDR1 is LGHDT and CDR2 is YNNKEL (reference sequence). The CDR3 is 15 residues long. The V end lost 0 bases, the J end lost 6 bases, and 12 bases lay between the germline ends. This chain's CDR3 is CASSQDNTGSQPQHF. As DNA, the CDR3 is TGTGCCAGCAGCCAAGATAATACAGGGAGTCAGCCCCAGCATTTT.

This clonotype showed up many times. The rearrangement links TRBV5-1 to TRBJ2-7; D remains unclear. The V end was cut by 4 bases, the J end by 3 bases, with 11 bases between. Looked up from germline, CDR1 is SGHRS and CDR2 is YFSETQ. This CDR3 contains 13 residues. The CDR3 region is CASSPVVGYEQYF. The CDR3 DNA is TGCGCCAGCAGCCCGGTCGTAGGCTACGAGCAGTACTTC.

The V call is TRBV27, the J call TRBJ1-2; a weak D match, TRBD1 (6 bases). Germline V gives CDR1 MNHEY, CDR2 SMNVEV (reference sequence). This CDR3 spans 14 amino acids. V gave up 2 bases and J gave up 3 bases, with 10 bases separating them. This CDR3 is CASSLTGNHYGYTF. The CDR3, as DNA: TGTGCCAGCAGTTTAACAGGGAACCACTATGGCTACACCTTC.

The chain employs TRBV6-1 and TRBJ2-3; D is uncertain. V was shortened by 8 bases and J by 6 bases, with 21 bases between the two germline ends. The CDR3 has 15 amino acids. Germline CDR1 is MNHNS and CDR2 is SASEGT. In DNA, the CDR3 is TGTGCCAGCGCAGTACGCCCGCTACGACCTGATACGCAGTATTTT. Amino acid sequence: CASAVRPLRPDTQYF.

The rearrangement links TRBV15 to TRBJ2-7, with 9 bases aligning to TRBD1. CDR1 is LNHNV, CDR2 YYDKDF, per germline (reference sequence). V lost 5 bases to trimming and J lost 7 bases; unmatched junction nucleotides: 15. The CDR3 is 16 residues long. The CDR3 DNA sequence: TGTGCCACCAGCCCCCGGACAGGGGCGACAGGGGGAGAGCAGTACTTC. This codes for CATSPRTGATGGEQYF.

Only a few counts were recorded for this clonotype. The CDR3 loop is CASSKAIEAYEQYF. CDR3 sequence (DNA): TGCGCCAGCAGTAAGGCTATCGAGGCGTACGAGCAGTACTTC. This chain joins TRBV5-1 and TRBJ2-7; D not certain. V lost 5 bases and J 4 bases, leaving 16 bases between the germline ends. CDR1 is SGHRS, CDR2 YFSETQ, per germline. The CDR3 loop spans 14 amino acids. Filled out from reference TRBV5-1 and TRBJ2-7, the complete variable domain reads KAGVTQTPRYLIKTRGQQVTLSCSPISGHRSVSWYQQTPGQGLQFLFEYFSETQRNKGNFPGRFSGRQFSNSRSEMNVSTLELGDSALYLCASSKAIEAYEQYFGPGTRLTVT.

In its sample, this clonotype was seen many times. CDR3 loop: CASSPGVDYNEQFF. The CDR3 coding sequence is TGTGCCAGCAGCCCAGGGGTAGACTACAATGAGCAGTTCTTC. The chain joins TRBV7-2 to TRBJ2-1; a possible D gene is TRBD1 (6 bases). CDR3 length: 14 amino acids. Germline V gene sequence: CDR1 SGHTA, CDR2 FQGNSA. V lost 5 bases to trimming and J lost 3 bases, with 11 bases between them.

This clonotype appeared many times. The V gene is TRBV20-1, the J gene TRBJ2-1; D is uncertain. V was cut by 0 bases and J by 0 bases, with 12 bases left in between. Per germline, CDR1 DFQATT and CDR2 SNEGSKA (reference sequence). The CDR3 is 16 amino acids. The CDR3 loop is CSARDFGVSSYNEQFF. The CDR3 DNA sequence: TGCAGTGCTAGAGATTTCGGCGTGAGCTCCTACAATGAGCAGTTCTTC.

The chain carries TRBV7-6 and TRBJ2-2; weak D call: TRBD1 (7 bases). V was clipped by 4 bases and J by 4 bases, with 19 bases between them. The CDR3 length is 17 residues. CDR1 and CDR2 from the germline V gene are SGHVS and FNYEAQ. The CDR3, as DNA: TGTGCCAGCAGCTGGGAGGAAAGGGGACAGTCCACCGGGGAGCTGTTTTTT. Amino acids: CASSWEERGQSTGELFF.

This clonotype was seen repeatedly, ten times or more. The chain links TRBV28 to TRBJ1-1, with D perhaps matching TRBD1 (6 bases). Trimming left V 6 bases short and J 0 bases short, with 11 bases between. Germline V gives CDR1 MDHEN, CDR2 SYDVKM. The CDR3 runs to 14 residues. CDR3 sequence reads: CASSGDRLNTEAFF. In DNA form, the CDR3 reads TGTGCCAGCAGCGGAGACAGGTTGAACACTGAAGCTTTCTTT.

This clonotype turned up a few times. The rearrangement joins TRBV7-8 to TRBJ1-1; unclear D gene. Germline V gene sequence: CDR1 SGHVS, CDR2 FQNEAQ. This CDR3 is 13 amino acids long. The germline V and J ends were trimmed by 3 bases and 1 base, with 6 bases remaining between them. The CDR3 loop reads CASSFPPNTEAFF. In nucleotides, the CDR3 is TGTGCCAGCAGCTTTCCCCCGAACACTGAAGCTTTCTTT.

The chain joins TRBV18 to TRBJ1-6, with D possibly matching TRBD1 (5 bases). Germline-derived CDR1 and CDR2 are KGHSH and LQKENI. V lost 0 bases and J lost 5, with 11 bases in between. The CDR3 has 16 amino acids. The CDR3 bases are TGTGCCAGCTCACCACCAAGGGACGGCCATAATTCACCCCTCCACTTT. Its translation: CASSPPRDGHNSPLHF.

This chain links TRBV6-2 or TRBV6-3 with TRBJ2-7; D is uncertain. Trimming took 0 bases from V and 4 from J, leaving 10 bases between them. Germline CDR1 MNHEY, CDR2 SVGEGT. The CDR3 contains 14 residues. CDR3 DNA sequence: TGTGCCAGCAGTTACTCGATGGAAGGTTACGAGCAGTACTTC. Translating it yields CASSYSMEGYEQYF.

Only a few counts were recorded for this clonotype. The chain joins TRBV7-9 to TRBJ2-7; TRBD1 agrees at 9 bases. The CDR3 is 15 amino acids. Germline CDR1 SEHNR, CDR2 FQNEAQ (reference sequence). The junction had 7 bases not matched to a gene; V was cut back by 5 bases and J by 2 bases. In DNA, the CDR3 is TGTGCCAGCAGCCCGGGACAGGGTCAGACCTACGAGCAGTACTTC. Its protein is CASSPGQGQTYEQYF.

This chain links TRBV20-1 with TRBJ1-1; the match to TRBD1 covers 7 bases. The V and J ends lost 5 bases and 1 base, in that order; junction bases with no gene match: 10. Per germline, CDR1 DFQATT and CDR2 SNEGSKA (reference sequence). This CDR3 region has 15 residues. CDR3 amino acids: CSARRQGLSNTEAFF. In DNA form, the CDR3 reads TGCAGTGCTCGAAGACAGGGCCTATCGAACACTGAAGCTTTCTTT.

This clonotype appeared a few times. The chain joins TRBV6-2 or TRBV6-3 to TRBJ2-3, with 8 bases that match TRBD2. In germline, CDR1 is MNHEY, CDR2 SVGEGT. Losses at the gene ends were 0 bases for V and 2 bases for J; bases not matched to a gene: 4. CDR3 length: 16 residues. The CDR3 protein is CASSYSGGLATDTQYF. CDR3 nucleotides: TGTGCCAGCAGTTACTCGGGCGGACTAGCCACAGATACGCAGTATTTT.

This clonotype was counted only a few times. This chain joins TRBV29-1 and TRBJ2-7, with 7 bases matching TRBD1. V trimming: 7 bases; J trimming: 2 bases; junction bases outside the gene matches: 11. This CDR3 has 14 amino acids. Per the germline V gene, CDR1 is SQVTM and CDR2 is ANQGSEA. The CDR3 spells CSGTFRGRPYEQYF. For the CDR3, the DNA is TGCAGCGGGACTTTTAGGGGGCGACCCTACGAGCAGTACTTC.

A few counts support this clonotype. This chain uses TRBV20-1 with TRBJ1-5; D gene unclear. Germline assignment: CDR1 DFQATT and CDR2 SNEGSKA (reference sequence). The V and J ends lost 1 base and 2 bases respectively, with 9 bases between them. The CDR3 is made up of 14 amino acids. CDR3 DNA sequence: TGCAGTGCTAGAGGAGGTCAGGGCAATCAGCCCCAGCATTTT. Protein product: CSARGGQGNQPQHF.

This clonotype was seen ten or more times. This chain joins TRBV7-2 and TRBJ1-5; possibly TRBD1 for D (5 bases). Germline V gene sequence: CDR1 SGHTA, CDR2 FQGNSA. This CDR3 region has 15 residues. V gave up 2 bases and J gave up 3 bases, with 11 bases separating them. The CDR3 region has the DNA TGTGCCAGCAGCTTACGAATAGGGGACAATCAGCCCCAGCATTTT. This codes for CASSLRIGDNQPQHF.

The CDR3 protein is CASSQEWGQAAAFF. The CDR3, as DNA: TGCGCCAGCAGCCAAGAGTGGGGCCAGGCCGCAGCTTTCTTT. The V gene is TRBV4-1, the J gene TRBJ1-1; D perhaps matches TRBD1 (5 bases). The CDR3 has 14 amino acids. V lost 0 bases and J lost 10, with 15 bases in between. Germline loops: CDR1 MGHRA, CDR2 YSYEKL.

This sequence joins TRBV6-5 and TRBJ2-2, with D uncertain. CDR3 length equals 16 residues. Germline V gene lookup returns CDR1 MNHEY and CDR2 SVGAGI. Trimming cost V 4 bases and J 4 bases, with 16 bases left between them. CDR3 sequence reads: CASSLTIPPGTGELFF. CDR3 DNA: TGTGCCAGCAGTTTAACTATCCCCCCGGGCACCGGGGAGCTGTTTTTT.

This clonotype was counted between two and nine times. CDR3 sequence (DNA): TGCGCCAGCAGCTTGACAGGGCCGCGGGGAGGAAACACCATATATTTT. Translation: CASSLTGPRGGNTIYF. The rearrangement links TRBV5-1 to TRBJ1-3, with D perhaps TRBD1 (6 bases). V gave up 1 base and J gave up 4 bases, with 15 bases separating them. This CDR3 comprises 16 residues. Per germline, CDR1 SGHRS and CDR2 YFSETQ.

This clonotype has more than one count but fewer than ten. This sequence joins TRBV20-1 and TRBJ2-5, with 8 bases lining up with TRBD2. The ends lost 2 bases at V and 6 bases at J; junction bases unmatched: 14. The CDR3 length is 16 residues. Germline CDR1 is DFQATT and CDR2 is SNEGSKA (reference sequence). CDR3 nucleotides: TGCAGTGCTAGATCCACCCTCGGGGGGGCCGTAAAGACCCAGTACTTC. It translates to CSARSTLGGAVKTQYF.

V is TRBV29-1 and J is TRBJ2-7; 11 bases agree with TRBD2. Germline loops: CDR1 SQVTM, CDR2 ANQGSEA. CDR3 size: 15 residues. The junction had 6 bases not matched to a gene; V was cut back by 3 bases and J by 2 bases. The CDR3 nucleotides read TGCAGCGTTGATGGACTAGCGGGCACGCCCTACGAGCAGTACTTC. Amino acids: CSVDGLAGTPYEQYF.

The chain carries TRBV5-5 and TRBJ2-3; TRBD1 matches 8 bases. Per the germline V gene, CDR1 is SGHKS and CDR2 is YYEKEE (reference sequence). Trimming cost V 5 bases and J 4 bases; bases outside gene matches: 12. The CDR3 runs 16 residues. This CDR3 is CASRRPGQGVSDTQYF. DNA of the CDR3: TGTGCCAGCAGGCGGCCCGGACAGGGCGTTTCAGATACGCAGTATTTT.

As DNA, the CDR3 is TGTGCCATCTCCCGGCGGGGGGGACTAGCGGGTGTAACTGGGGCCAACGTCCTGACTTTC. Translated, it gives CAISRRGGLAGVTGANVLTF. The V and J genes are TRBV10-3 and TRBJ2-6; 12 bases fit TRBD2. With V trimmed by 8 bases and J by 2 bases, 16 bases remained unmatched. The V gene's germline CDR1 is ENHRY and CDR2 SYGVKD. The CDR3 totals 20 residues.

As concerns this clonotype: Possible read error: a much larger clone is one base away. V is TRBV5-1 and J is TRBJ2-3; D is perhaps TRBD1 (5 bases). V was shortened by 3 bases and J by 4 bases, with 9 bases between the two germline ends. The germline V gene has CDR1 SGHRS and CDR2 YFSETQ. The CDR3 spans 13 residues. This CDR3 is CASSSRQSDTQYF. As DNA, the CDR3 is TGCGCCAGCAGCTCGAGACAGTCAGATACGCAGTATTTT. Variable domain in full (rest from reference TRBV5-1 and TRBJ2-3): KAGVTQTPRYLIKTRGQQVTLSCSPISGHRSVSWYQQTPGQGLQFLFEYFSETQRNKGNFPGRFSGRQFSNSRSEMNVSTLELGDSALYLCASSSRQSDTQYFGPGTRLTVL.

Many counts were recorded for this clonotype. The rearrangement uses TRBV12-3 or TRBV12-4 and TRBJ2-1, with TRBD2 matching 9 bases. This CDR3 spans 15 amino acids. V was clipped by 7 bases and J by 6 bases; unmatched bases: 10. CDR3 bases: TGTGCCAGCACCACGGGGACTAGCCCAGGCAATGAGCAGTTCTTC. Translation gives CASTTGTSPGNEQFF.